Below are 32 T cell receptor beta chains sequenced from a single sample in a study of Graves' ophthalmopathy and Graves' hyperthyroidism. RNA transcripts served as template for amplifying TCR beta CDR3 sequences. HTBI primers were employed in first-round RT-PCR, then a second-round multiplex PCR followed. TCRdb re-called the multiplex PCR reads with MiXCR, one entry per CDR3 protein. The repertoire consists of fewer than 600,000 distinct CDR3 sequences, with approximately 14% occurring once and the leading ten covering over 8%. Sequenced: blood. These receptors were taken from a woman between 25 and 40 years old with Graves' ophthalmopathy.

This clonotype occurred many times. The chain combines TRBV6-5 with TRBJ2-2; D may be TRBD1 (5 bases). This CDR3 has 13 amino acids. CDR1 and CDR2 (germline): MNHEY, SVGAGI. Trimming cost V 2 bases and J 6 bases, with 7 bases left between them. CDR3: CASSYRRAGELFF. As DNA, the CDR3 is TGTGCCAGCAGTTACCGCAGGGCCGGGGAGCTGTTTTTT.

This clonotype was recorded many times. The chain is built from TRBV10-3 and TRBJ1-5; no definite D call. Trimming shortened V by 10 bases and J by 2 bases, and 18 bases separated the two germline ends. The CDR3 totals 15 residues. The germline gives CDR1 ENHRY, CDR2 SYGVKD. The CDR3 loop reads CATSVRIRGNQPQHF. DNA of the CDR3: TGTGCCACCTCAGTAAGGATTCGCGGCAATCAGCCCCAGCATTTT.

In regard to this clonotype: Being one base from a much bigger clone, this may be a read error. This chain uses TRBV6-5 with TRBJ2-2; possibly TRBD2 for D (5 bases). The CDR3 length is 17 residues. Germline lookup yields CDR1 MNHEY and CDR2 SVGAGI. This chain's CDR3 is CASSYDRRTASTGELCF. CDR3 in DNA: TGTGCCAGCAGTTATGATCGGCGTACAGCTAGCACCGGGGAGCTGTGTTTT.

The rearrangement links TRBV5-1 to TRBJ2-7, with 7 bases fitting TRBD1. CDR1 and CDR2 from the germline V gene are SGHRS and YFSETQ. The CDR3 spans 15 residues. Losses at the gene ends were 5 bases for V and 1 base for J; bases not matched to a gene: 9. CDR3 amino acids: CASSRYRGRSYEQYF. CDR3 nucleotides: TGCGCCAGCAGTCGGTACAGGGGAAGGTCCTACGAGCAGTACTTC.

This clonotype was recorded many times. The chain is built from TRBV6-1 and TRBJ1-5; D gene unclear. The germline CDR1 and CDR2 sequences are MNHNS and SASEGT. The CDR3 runs 13 residues. V was shortened by 7 bases and J by 6 bases, with 13 bases between the two germline ends. This chain's CDR3 is CASTLVGSQPQHF. DNA of the CDR3: TGTGCCAGCACCCTGGTGGGGTCTCAGCCCCAGCATTTT.

This clonotype was found many times. The chain has TRBV6-5 and TRBJ2-7, with 7 bases fitting TRBD1. The CDR3 has 11 amino acids. Germline V CDR1 and CDR2: MNHEY, SVGAGI. V trimming: 6 bases; J trimming: 6 bases; junction bases outside the gene matches: 2. For the CDR3, the DNA is TGTGCCAGCAGGGGACAGTTCGAGCAGTACTTC. This codes for CASRGQFEQYF.

CDR3: CASSFLEDTGELFF. The CDR3, as DNA: TGTGCCAGCAGTTTCCTAGAGGACACCGGGGAGCTGTTTTTT. The V gene is TRBV12-3 or TRBV12-4, the J gene TRBJ2-2, with D unresolved. V lost 3 bases and J 3 bases, leaving 8 bases between the germline ends. The CDR3 runs to 14 residues.

The chain recombines TRBV12-3 or TRBV12-4 with TRBJ2-7; tentative D call: TRBD1 (5 bases). Trimming left V 6 bases short and J 4 bases short, with 13 bases between. This CDR3 spans 13 amino acids. The CDR3 sequence is CASSSSDIYEQYF. DNA for the CDR3: TGTGCCAGCAGCTCCTCGGACATTTACGAGCAGTACTTC.

This clonotype was recorded at least ten times. The rearrangement links TRBV5-1 to TRBJ1-5, with a weak D call TRBD1 (6 bases). The CDR3 has 15 amino acids. CDR1 and CDR2 (germline): SGHRS, YFSETQ. Between the trimmed V and J ends, which lost 1 base and 5 bases, there was a span of 13 bases. In nucleotides, the CDR3 is TGCGCCAGCAGCTTGAAGGGGGGGCCGCATCAGCCCCAGCATTTT. It yields the protein CASSLKGGPHQPQHF.

This clonotype appeared many times. V gene TRBV7-8 combines with J gene TRBJ2-5; D gene uncertain. CDR1 is SGHVS and CDR2 is FQNEAQ in the germline V gene. CDR3 length: 13 residues. Trimming left V 5 bases short and J 3 bases short, with 10 bases between. CDR3 nucleotides: TGTGCCAGCAGCCCGGACGAGGAAGAGACCCAGTACTTC. It is translated as CASSPDEEETQYF.

The table lists this clonotype with many counts. Relative to the germline gene, one junction end is altered; a read error may explain this. The chain couples TRBV20-1 to TRBJ1-1; D remains ambiguous. This CDR3 spans 8 amino acids. From germline, CDR1 is DFQATT and CDR2 SNEGSKA (reference sequence). The CDR3 bases are TGCGGTGCTGGAGTAGCTTTCTTT. Its protein is CGAGVAFF.

This clonotype occurred many times. The V and J genes are TRBV28 and TRBJ1-5, with TRBD1 as a possible D gene (6 bases). This CDR3 region has 16 residues. V was trimmed by 7 bases and J by 0 bases, leaving 16 bases between them. CDR1 MDHEN and CDR2 SYDVKM come from the germline V gene. This CDR3 reads CASTRIGGPSNQPQHF. The DNA for the CDR3 is TGTGCCAGCACCCGAATAGGGGGGCCTAGCAATCAGCCCCAGCATTTT.

This clonotype has a count of ten or more. The J gene is TRBJ1-2, the V gene TRBV6-1, with a weak D call TRBD1 (6 bases). The CDR3 has 13 amino acids. V lost 6 bases, J lost 8 bases, and 16 bases lay in between. CDR1 MNHNS and CDR2 SASEGT come from the germline V gene. CDR3 nucleotides: TGTGCCAGCAGGACACAGGGACCAGGGGGCTACACCTTC. Translated, it gives CASRTQGPGGYTF.

The gene calls are TRBV6-2 or TRBV6-3 and TRBJ1-5; possibly TRBD1 for D (5 bases). V was shortened by 6 bases and J by 2 bases, with 17 bases between the two germline ends. The CDR3 is 16 amino acids. Germline V gene lookup returns CDR1 MNHEY and CDR2 SVGEGT. The CDR3: CASSPSGGARNQPQHF. The CDR3 nucleotides read TGTGCCAGCAGCCCCTCGGGCGGGGCCCGCAATCAGCCCCAGCATTTT.

This clonotype was recorded a few times. DNA of the CDR3: TGTGCCAGCAGCGTAGGAGGTAGCGGGGTTCAAGAGACCCAGTACTTC. This gives the protein CASSVGGSGVQETQYF. The genes are TRBV9 and TRBJ2-5, with 8 bases matching TRBD2. V was clipped by 0 bases and J by 2 bases; unmatched bases: 6. From germline, CDR1 is SGDLS and CDR2 YYNGEE. CDR3 length equals 16 residues.

This clonotype appeared many times. The chain is built from TRBV6-1 and TRBJ2-7; tentative D call: TRBD2 (6 bases). The germline gives CDR1 MNHNS, CDR2 SASEGT. This CDR3 comprises 11 residues. Trimming took 6 bases from V and 6 from J, leaving 9 bases between them. The CDR3 bases are TGTGCCAGCAGAGCGGGTATCGAGCAGTACTTC. Its translation: CASRAGIEQYF.

Worth noting for this clonotype: The germline gene is not matched at one end of the junction; a read error may be the cause. The CDR3, as DNA: TGTGCCAGCTTGAGCAGGGTCACGGGAAACACTATATATTTT. It yields the protein CASLSRVTGNTIYF. The gene calls are TRBV6-1 and TRBJ1-3; weak D call: TRBD1 (5 bases). CDR3 size: 14 residues. Germline values: CDR1 MNHNS, CDR2 SASEGT.

This clonotype was observed a handful of times. The chain recombines TRBV7-3 with TRBJ2-3, with 15 bases that match TRBD2. Germline CDR1 reads SGHTA; CDR2 reads FQGTGA. This CDR3 is 16 amino acids long. V dropped 5 bases and J dropped 3; count of bases not matched to a gene: 3. CDR3 sequence reads: CASSHGTSGRTDTQYF. As DNA, the CDR3 is TGTGCCAGCAGCCACGGGACTAGCGGGAGGACAGATACGCAGTATTTT.

The V call is TRBV7-9, the J call TRBJ2-2; possible D gene TRBD1, 6 bases. Germline V gives CDR1 SEHNR, CDR2 FQNEAQ (reference sequence). The CDR3 sequence is 13 residues long. V shed 9 bases and J shed 4 bases, with 12 bases lying between them. The CDR3 here is CASTQGSTGELFF. In DNA, the CDR3 is TGTGCCAGTACGCAGGGGTCCACCGGGGAGCTGTTTTTT.

This chain links TRBV12-3 or TRBV12-4 with TRBJ2-7; a possible D gene is TRBD1 (6 bases). V was shortened by 3 bases and J by 3 bases, with 12 bases between the two germline ends. The CDR3 extends over 14 amino acids. The CDR3 spells CASSFGGDDYEQYF. CDR3 nucleotide sequence: TGTGCCAGCAGTTTTGGGGGCGACGACTACGAGCAGTACTTC.

This clonotype was recorded at least ten times. This chain joins TRBV12-3 or TRBV12-4 and TRBJ2-7, with 8 bases fitting TRBD2. V dropped 5 bases and J dropped 1; count of bases not matched to a gene: 4. This CDR3 comprises 14 residues. CDR3 region: CASSREGLSYEQYF. For the CDR3, the DNA is TGTGCCAGCAGTCGGGAGGGATTATCCTACGAGCAGTACTTC.

In its sample, this clonotype was seen many times. V gene TRBV20-1 combines with J gene TRBJ2-5; D gene uncertain. This CDR3 spans 10 amino acids. Germline V gives CDR1 DFQATT, CDR2 SNEGSKA (reference sequence). V dropped 0 bases and J dropped 4 bases, with 0 bases sitting between them. DNA for the CDR3: TGCAGTGCTAGAGAAGAGACCCAGTACTTC. Residues: CSAREETQYF.

A remark on this clonotype: A much larger clone is a single base away; this may be a read error. The V gene is TRBV27, the J gene TRBJ2-5; TRBD2 aligns across 7 bases. The CDR3 covers 12 residues. Germline V lookup: CDR1 MNHEY, CDR2 SMNVEV (reference sequence). CDR3 sequence reads: CSSRAGEETQYF. In DNA, the CDR3 is TGTTCCAGCAGGGCGGGAGAAGAGACCCAGTACTTC.

This clonotype was counted many times. This chain links TRBV28 with TRBJ1-6; TRBD1 is a possible D gene (6 bases). V dropped 1 base and J dropped 10 bases, with 17 bases sitting between them. The CDR3 contains 16 residues. The germline V gene has CDR1 MDHEN and CDR2 SYDVKM. The CDR3 nucleotides are TGTGCCAGCAGTTTATTAGGAGGGGGGGGGCGCTCACCCCTCCACTTT. The encoded protein is CASSLLGGGGRSPLHF.

This clonotype was found a few times. The chain couples TRBV14 to TRBJ2-6; 7 nucleotides align to TRBD2. J gave up 3 bases and V 4 bases, and 15 bases lay outside the gene matches. The CDR3 loop spans 19 amino acids. CDR1 is SGHDN and CDR2 is FVKESK in the germline V gene. In nucleotides, the CDR3 is TGTGCCAGCAGCCTTAACCGAGGGAGGGGAATTCGTGGGGCCAACGTCCTGACTTTC. As protein: CASSLNRGRGIRGANVLTF. Based on the CDR3 plus reference TRBV14 and TRBJ2-6, the full variable domain is EAGVTQFPSHSVIEKGQTVTLRCDPISGHDNLYWYRRVMGKEIKFLLHFVKESKQDESGMPNNRFLAERTGGTYSTLKVQPAELEDSGVYFCASSLNRGRGIRGANVLTFGAGSRLTVL.

This clonotype was observed many times. The chain combines TRBV6-5 with TRBJ1-6; D is undetermined. The CDR3 covers 14 residues. Trimming stripped 0 bases from V and 8 bases from J, with 8 bases between. CDR1 and CDR2 from the germline V gene are MNHEY and SVGAGI. The CDR3 is CASSYSYRDSPLHF. In nucleotides, the CDR3 is TGTGCCAGCAGTTACTCCTACCGGGATTCACCCCTCCACTTT.

Notes on this clonotype: The conserved phenylalanine or tryptophan is not found at the CDR3 terminus, so this likely reflects a read error. J is TRBJ1-2 and V is TRBV12-3 or TRBV12-4; D uncertain. The CDR3 extends over 11 amino acids. This chain's CDR3 is CASSFSGGYTY. The CDR3 DNA sequence: TGTGCTAGCAGTTTTTCAGGTGGCTACACCTAC.

Ten or more counts support this clonotype. The chain is built from TRBV12-3 or TRBV12-4 and TRBJ2-2; TRBD1 or TRBD2 may be the D gene (6 bases each). The CDR3 spans 15 residues. Trimming stripped 2 bases from V and 5 bases from J, with 12 bases between. Written as DNA, the CDR3 is TGTGCCAGCAGTTTACTGGGGGGCGGTACCGGGGAGCTGTTTTTT. Protein sequence: CASSLLGGGTGELFF.

This clonotype was counted many times. This chain uses TRBV20-1 with TRBJ1-2; D is unclear. The germline CDR1 and CDR2 sequences are DFQATT and SNEGSKA (reference sequence). The ends were cut back, 6 bases at V and 1 base at J, with 9 bases in the middle. The CDR3 extends over 12 amino acids. The CDR3 DNA reads TGCAGTGCCGTAAACAGTAACTATGGCTACACCTTC. Translation: CSAVNSNYGYTF.

This clonotype showed up many times. The chain has TRBV6-1 and TRBJ1-6; TRBD1 is a possible D gene (6 bases). Trimming cost V 6 bases and J 7 bases, with 13 bases left between them. This CDR3 contains 14 residues. Germline V lookup: CDR1 MNHNS, CDR2 SASEGT. Here the CDR3 reads CASRTGTINSPLHF. The CDR3 coding sequence is TGTGCCAGCAGGACCGGGACAATCAATTCACCCCTCCACTTT.

There are a few counts of this clonotype. The genes are TRBV11-2 and TRBJ2-7; D perhaps matches TRBD1 (5 bases). This CDR3 is built from 14 residues. Trimming removed 2 bases from V and 3 bases from J, with 11 bases in between. The germline gives CDR1 SGHAT, CDR2 FQNNGV. The CDR3 DNA reads as TGTGCCAGCAGCTTAACAGGCTCCGTCTACGAGCAGTACTTC. It encodes CASSLTGSVYEQYF.

V gene TRBV6-1 combines with J gene TRBJ2-7; 7 nucleotides align to TRBD2. Germline loops: CDR1 MNHNS, CDR2 SASEGT. The J segment lost 4 bases and the V segment lost 6 bases, leaving 12 bases of the junction unmatched. This CDR3 has 15 residues. CDR3 protein: CASSPAIAGVYEQYF. The CDR3, as DNA: TGTGCCAGCAGCCCAGCGATCGCGGGGGTATACGAGCAGTACTTC.